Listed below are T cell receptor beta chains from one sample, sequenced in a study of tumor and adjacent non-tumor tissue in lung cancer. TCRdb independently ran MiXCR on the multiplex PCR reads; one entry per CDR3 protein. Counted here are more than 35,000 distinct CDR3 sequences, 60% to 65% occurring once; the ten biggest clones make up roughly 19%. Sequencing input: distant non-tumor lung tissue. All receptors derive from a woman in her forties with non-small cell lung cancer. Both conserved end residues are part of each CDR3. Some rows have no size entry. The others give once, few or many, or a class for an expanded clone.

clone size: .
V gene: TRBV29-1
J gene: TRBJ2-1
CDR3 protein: CGVKGGSINEQFF

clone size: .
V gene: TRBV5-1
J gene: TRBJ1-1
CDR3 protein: CTSNSDRNTEAFF

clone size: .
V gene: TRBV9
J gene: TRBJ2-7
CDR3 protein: CASSARDGTYEQYF

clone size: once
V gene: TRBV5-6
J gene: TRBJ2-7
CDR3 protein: CASSLGGTSVHEQYF

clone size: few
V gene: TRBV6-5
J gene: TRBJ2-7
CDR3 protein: CVSSYLPGGNEQYF

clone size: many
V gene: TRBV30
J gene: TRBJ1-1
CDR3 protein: CAWDRANTEAFF

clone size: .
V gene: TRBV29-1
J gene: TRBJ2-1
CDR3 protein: CSIEDSGFGEQFF

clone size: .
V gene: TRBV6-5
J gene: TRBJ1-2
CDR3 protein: CARSPRDRYGYTF

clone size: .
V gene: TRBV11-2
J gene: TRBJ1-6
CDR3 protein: CGSNSTLGTNRSSPLHF

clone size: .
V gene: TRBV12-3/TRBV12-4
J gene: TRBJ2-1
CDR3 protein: CSSAKAGTSNGNDQFF

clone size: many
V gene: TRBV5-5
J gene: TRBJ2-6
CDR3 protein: CASSFRGQIHSGANVLTF

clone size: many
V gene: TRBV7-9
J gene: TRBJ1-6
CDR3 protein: CASSQDTGDSPLHF

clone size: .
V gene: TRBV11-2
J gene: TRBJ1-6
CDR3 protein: CANSSTLGANRSSPFHF

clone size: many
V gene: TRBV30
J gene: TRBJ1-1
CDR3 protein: CAWSGTGLTEAFF

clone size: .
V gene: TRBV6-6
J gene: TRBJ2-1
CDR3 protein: CASSYLRARGGQFF

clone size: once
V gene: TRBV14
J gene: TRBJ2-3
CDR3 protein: CASSQLNLAVGRTDTQYF

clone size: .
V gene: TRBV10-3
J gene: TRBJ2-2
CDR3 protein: CAITRTGDTGELFF

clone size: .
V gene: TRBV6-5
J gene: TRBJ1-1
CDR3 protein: CTSGNGPAQEAFF

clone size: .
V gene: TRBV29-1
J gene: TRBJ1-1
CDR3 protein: CSAYGGNTVASF

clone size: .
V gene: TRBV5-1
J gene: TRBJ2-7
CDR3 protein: CASSFFVSDRQYF

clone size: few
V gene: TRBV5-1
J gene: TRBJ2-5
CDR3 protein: CASSLSGTETQYF

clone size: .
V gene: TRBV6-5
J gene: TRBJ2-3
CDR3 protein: CASSSDLDRRVADTQYF

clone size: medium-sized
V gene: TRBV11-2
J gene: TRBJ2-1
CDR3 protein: CASSSEGSGSIYNEQFF

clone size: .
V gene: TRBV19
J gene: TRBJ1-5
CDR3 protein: CASMGLNQPHHF

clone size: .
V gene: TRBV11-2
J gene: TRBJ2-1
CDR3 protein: CASSLTSEQFF

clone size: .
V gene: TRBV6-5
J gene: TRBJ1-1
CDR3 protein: CVGSILGRDTEAFF